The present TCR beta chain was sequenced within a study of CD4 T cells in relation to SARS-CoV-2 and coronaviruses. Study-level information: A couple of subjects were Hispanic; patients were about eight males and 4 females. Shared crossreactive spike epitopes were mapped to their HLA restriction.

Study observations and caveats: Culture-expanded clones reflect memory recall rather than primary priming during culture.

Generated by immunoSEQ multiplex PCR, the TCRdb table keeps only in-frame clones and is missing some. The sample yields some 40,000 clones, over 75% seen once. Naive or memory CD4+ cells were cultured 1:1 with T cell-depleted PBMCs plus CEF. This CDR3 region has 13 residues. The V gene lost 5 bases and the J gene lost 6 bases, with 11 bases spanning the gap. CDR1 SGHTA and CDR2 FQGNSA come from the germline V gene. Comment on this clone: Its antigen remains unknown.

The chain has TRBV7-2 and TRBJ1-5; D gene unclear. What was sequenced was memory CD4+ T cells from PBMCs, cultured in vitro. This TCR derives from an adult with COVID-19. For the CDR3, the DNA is TGTGCCAGCAGCCCCGGTGAACTTCAGCCCCAGCATTTT. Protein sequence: CASSPGELQPQHF.